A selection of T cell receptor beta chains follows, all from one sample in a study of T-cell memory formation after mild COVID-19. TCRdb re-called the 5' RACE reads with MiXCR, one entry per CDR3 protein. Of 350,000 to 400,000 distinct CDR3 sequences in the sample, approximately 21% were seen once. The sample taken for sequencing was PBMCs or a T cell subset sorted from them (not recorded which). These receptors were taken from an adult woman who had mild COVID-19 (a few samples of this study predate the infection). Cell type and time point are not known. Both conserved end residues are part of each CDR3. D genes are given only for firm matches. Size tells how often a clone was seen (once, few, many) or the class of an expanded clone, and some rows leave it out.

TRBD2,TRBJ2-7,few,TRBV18,CASSPNSGGSYEQYF,TGTGCCAGCTCACCTAATAGCGGGGGATCCTACGAGCAGTACTTC
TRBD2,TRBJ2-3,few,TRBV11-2,CASSSWTSGSTDTQYF,TGTGCCAGCAGCTCCTGGACTAGCGGGAGCACAGATACGCAGTATTTT
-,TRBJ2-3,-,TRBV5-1,CASSPNIPGTDTQYF,TGCGCCAGCAGTCCTAACATACCCGGCACAGATACGCAGTATTTT
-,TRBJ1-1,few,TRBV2,CASSVPRERTEAFF,TGTGCCAGCAGTGTCCCGAGAGAAAGAACTGAAGCTTTCTTT
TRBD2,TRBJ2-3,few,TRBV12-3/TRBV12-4,CASSPLIDWVGSTSGNADTQYF,TGTGCCAGCAGTCCCTTAATCGACTGGGTAGGATCGACTAGCGGGAACGCAGATACGCAGTATTTT
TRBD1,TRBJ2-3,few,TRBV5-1,CASSQRQGGDTQYF,TGCGCCAGCAGCCAAAGACAGGGGGGAGATACGCAGTATTTT
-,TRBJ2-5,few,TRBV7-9,CASEQGGSETQYF,TGTGCCAGCGAACAAGGCGGCAGCGAGACCCAGTACTTC
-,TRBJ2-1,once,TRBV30,CAWEIGYTYNEQFF,TGTGCCTGGGAAATCGGGTACACCTACAATGAGCAGTTCTTC
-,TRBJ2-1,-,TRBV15,CATSRPGGPAPPQFF,TGTGCCACCAGCAGGCCCGGGGGCCCCGCCCCTCCTCAGTTCTTC
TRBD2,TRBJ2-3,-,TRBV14,CASSRERGRTTDTQYF,TGTGCCAGCAGCCGCGAACGCGGGAGGACCACAGATACGCAGTATTTT
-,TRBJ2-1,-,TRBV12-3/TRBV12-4,CASSSTSKEYNEQFF,TGTGCCAGCAGTTCGACTTCAAAGGAGTACAATGAGCAGTTCTTC
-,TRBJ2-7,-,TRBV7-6,CASSLGPDPNYEQYF,TGTGCCAGCAGCCTGGGGCCGGACCCGAACTACGAGCAGTACTTC
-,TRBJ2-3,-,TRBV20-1,CSARAWEVTSSPDTQYF,TGCAGTGCTAGGGCATGGGAAGTTACTAGCTCCCCAGATACGCAGTATTTT
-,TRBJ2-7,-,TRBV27,CASSLSLSSLAFEQYF,TGTGCCAGCAGTTTATCGCTGTCCAGCCTGGCTTTCGAGCAGTACTTC
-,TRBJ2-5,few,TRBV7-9,CASNSVAETQYF,TGTGCCAGCAACTCGGTTGCAGAGACCCAGTACTTC
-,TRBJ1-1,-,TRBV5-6,CASSLTWIGEAFF,TGTGCCAGCAGCTTGACTTGGATCGGCGAAGCTTTCTTT
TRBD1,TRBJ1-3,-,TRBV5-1,CASSSERGPGNTIYF,TGCGCCAGCAGCTCTGAGAGGGGGCCAGGAAACACCATATATTTT
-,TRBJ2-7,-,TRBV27,CASSLSTRGHEQYF,TGTGCCAGCAGTTTATCGACGAGGGGCCACGAGCAGTACTTC
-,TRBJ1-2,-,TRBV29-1,CVYGGDGYGYTF,TGCGTGTATGGGGGTGATGGCTATGGCTACACCTTC
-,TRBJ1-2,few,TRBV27,CASSLKGSDGYTF,TGTGCCAGCAGTTTAAAGGGGAGTGATGGCTACACCTTC
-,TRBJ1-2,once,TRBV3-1,CASSHKNYGYTF,TGTGCCAGCAGCCATAAGAACTATGGCTACACCTTC
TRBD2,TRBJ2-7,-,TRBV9,CASSVAGGASYEQYF,TGTGCCAGCAGCGTCGCGGGGGGGGCATCCTACGAGCAGTACTTC
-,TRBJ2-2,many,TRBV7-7,CASSLAASVPGELFF,TGTGCTAGCAGCTTAGCGGCGTCGGTCCCCGGGGAGCTGTTTTTT
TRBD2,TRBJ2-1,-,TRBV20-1,CSPDPGLAGGGLYYNEQFF,TGCAGTCCAGATCCGGGGCTAGCGGGAGGGGGGCTTTACTACAATGAGCAGTTCTTC
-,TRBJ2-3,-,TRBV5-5,CAAGHVADTQYF,TGTGCCGCGGGCCATGTCGCAGATACGCAGTATTTT
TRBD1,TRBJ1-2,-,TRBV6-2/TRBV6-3,CASQGDGDNYGYTF,TGTGCCAGCCAGGGGGACGGAGATAACTATGGCTACACCTTC